What follows are 22 T cell receptor beta chains derived from one specimen sequenced in a study of glioma-infiltrating T cells after dendritic cell vaccination. The protocol was immunoSEQ multiplex PCR, while the TCRdb copy is restricted to in-frame clones and leaves out a portion. The sample yields over 90,000 clones, about four fifths seen once. The starting material was blood, obtained before dendritic cell vaccination. These receptors originate from a human donor with glioblastoma.

This clone is a singleton in its sample. The chain uses TRBV30 and TRBJ1-1; TRBD1 might be the D (6 bases). The ends were cut back, 3 bases at V and 2 bases at J, with 22 bases in the middle. Germline V gene sequence: CDR1 GTSNPN, CDR2 SVGIG (reference sequence). The CDR3 sequence is 17 residues long. This CDR3 reads CAWRDPFSPGTNTEAFF. The CDR3 nucleotides are TGTGCCTGGAGAGACCCGTTTTCTCCGGGGACAAACACTGAAGCTTTCTTT. The full variable domain, with the rest looked up from reference TRBV30 and TRBJ1-1, is SQTIHQWPATLVQPVGSPLSLECTVEGTSNPNLYWYRQAAGRGLQLLFYSVGIGQISSEVPQNLSASRPQDRQFILSSKKLLLSDSGFYLCAWRDPFSPGTNTEAFFGQGTRLTVV.

This clone was picked up a small number of times. The genes are TRBV2 and TRBJ1-4; the D gene is possibly TRBD1 (5 bases). Germline CDR1 SNHLY, CDR2 FYNNEI. CDR3 size: 14 residues. V lost 6 bases to trimming and J lost 6 bases, with 14 bases between them. The CDR3 region is CASRTTVRDEKLFF. The CDR3 DNA follows: TGTGCCAGCAGGACGACAGTTAGGGATGAAAAACTGTTTTTT.

Only one count was recorded for this clone. J is TRBJ1-2 and V is TRBV29-1, with a possible D match to TRBD1 (5 bases). CDR1 SQVTM and CDR2 ANQGSEA come from the germline V gene. V was cut by 7 bases and J by 8 bases, with 17 bases left in between. There are 12 residues in the CDR3. CDR3 sequence reads: CSDIQGSWGYTF. CDR3 in DNA: TGCAGCGATATCCAGGGTTCCTGGGGCTACACCTTC.

This chain links TRBV7-9 with TRBJ2-1; D ambiguous. V gave up 2 bases and J gave up 8 bases, with 13 bases separating them. CDR3 length equals 14 residues. Germline V lookup: CDR1 SEHNR, CDR2 FQNEAQ (reference sequence). In nucleotides, the CDR3 is TGTGCCAGCAGCTTAAATCCCCCGGTGGATGAGCAGTTCTTC. Residues: CASSLNPPVDEQFF.

The chain carries TRBV9 and TRBJ2-3, with TRBD2 matching over 9 bases. The junction had 4 bases not matched to a gene; V was cut back by 0 bases and J by 5 bases. The V gene's germline CDR1 is SGDLS and CDR2 YYNGEE. This CDR3 contains 15 residues. In nucleotides, the CDR3 is TGTGCCAGCAGCGTAGGCGGGGGGGATGTAGATACGCAGTATTTT. Translated, it gives CASSVGGGDVDTQYF.

The chain has TRBV4-2 and TRBJ2-3; 12 bases agree with TRBD2. Germline values: CDR1 LGHNA, CDR2 YNFKEQ. With 5 bases clipped from V and 10 bases from J, the junction kept 10 bases outside the gene matches. The CDR3 is 15 residues long. CDR3 coding DNA: TGTGCCAGCAGCTCTGCTAGCGGGGGGGGACAGTCGCAGTATTTT. Protein: CASSSASGGGQSQYF.

This clone occurred once. This sequence joins TRBV30 and TRBJ1-2; D ambiguous. Trimming shortened V by 2 bases and J by 2 bases, and 9 bases separated the two germline ends. The CDR3 is 13 amino acids. Germline CDR1 and CDR2: GTSNPN and SVGIG (reference sequence). CDR3 sequence: CAWSSDTNYGYTF. The CDR3 bases are TGTGCCTGGAGTTCCGACACGAACTATGGCTACACCTTC.

The chain uses TRBV6-4 and TRBJ2-2, with D perhaps TRBD2 (5 bases). Germline V lookup: CDR1 MRHNA, CDR2 SNTAGT. The CDR3 has 15 residues. Deletions cut 5 bases from V and 1 base from J, with 11 bases between. The CDR3 DNA follows: TGTGCCAGCAGTTTAACCGGACTGAACACCGGGGAGCTGTTTTTT. It codes for CASSLTGLNTGELFF.

The J gene is TRBJ1-3, the V gene TRBV6-5, with TRBD1 matching over 8 bases. The J segment lost 4 bases and the V segment lost 2 bases, leaving 4 bases of the junction unmatched. The CDR3 contains 15 residues. Germline V gene sequence: CDR1 MNHEY, CDR2 SVGAGI. The CDR3 DNA follows: TGTGCCAGCAGTTACCAGACAGGGGCCGGAAACACCATATATTTT. This sequence encodes CASSYQTGAGNTIYF.

The rearrangement links TRBV15 to TRBJ2-5, with TRBD1 identical over 9 bases. The DNA matches TRBJ2-7 better at its end, which makes the J call doubtful. In germline, CDR1 is LNHNV, CDR2 YYDKDF (reference sequence). The CDR3 has 17 residues. The CDR3 here is CATSRGGLSGQGDEQYF. For the CDR3, the DNA is TGTGCCACCAGCAGAGGAGGGCTTTCGGGACAGGGCGACGAGCAGTACTTC.

The rearrangement links TRBV7-8 to TRBJ2-7, with a weak D call TRBD1 (6 bases). This CDR3 comprises 14 residues. From germline, CDR1 is SGHVS and CDR2 FQNEAQ. Trimming shortened V by 3 bases and J by 2 bases, and 11 bases separated the two germline ends. Here the CDR3 DNA reads TGTGCCAGCAGCTTGGACAGAGGGACCTACGAGCAGTACTTC. This encodes CASSLDRGTYEQYF.

The gene calls are TRBV19 and TRBJ2-4, with D perhaps TRBD2 (6 bases). The germline gives CDR1 LNHDA, CDR2 SQIVND (reference sequence). CDR3 length: 19 residues. Trimming took 6 bases from V and 0 from J, leaving 24 bases between them. The DNA for the CDR3 is TGTGCCAGTAGGCAGGCGGTGATAACCGGGGGAATAGCCAAAAACATTCAGTACTTC. It is translated as CASRQAVITGGIAKNIQYF.

The gene calls are TRBV6-1 and TRBJ2-3, with TRBD2 as a possible D gene (5 bases). V gave up 7 bases and J gave up 4 bases, with 12 bases separating them. The CDR3 is made up of 13 amino acids. The germline gives CDR1 MNHNS, CDR2 SASEGT. The CDR3 sequence: CASTEWESDTQYF. CDR3 DNA: TGTGCCAGCACCGAATGGGAGTCAGATACGCAGTATTTT.

A word on this clone: A junction boundary mismatches the germline segment, possibly from a read error. The gene calls are TRBV7-2 and TRBJ1-2, with TRBD1 identical over 7 bases. The CDR3 loop spans 16 amino acids. From germline, CDR1 is SGHTA and CDR2 FQGNSA. The CDR3: CANSAGTASIQGGYTF. DNA for the CDR3: TGTGCCAACAGCGCCGGGACAGCCAGCATACAAGGTGGCTACACCTTC.

V and J are TRBV6-6 and TRBJ2-7; 9 bases map to TRBD1. CDR1 is MNHNY and CDR2 is SVGAGI in the germline V gene (reference sequence). The V gene end was trimmed by 6 bases and the J gene end by 4 bases; junction bases not matched to a gene: 7. This CDR3 spans 14 amino acids. The CDR3 region is CASSQGQGWYEQYF. CDR3 coding DNA: TGTGCCAGCAGCCAGGGACAGGGATGGTACGAGCAGTACTTC.

This clone was counted once. The rearrangement uses TRBV6-5 and TRBJ2-3; D possibly corresponds to TRBD2 (6 bases). The CDR3 contains 15 residues. V lost 6 bases and J 4 bases, leaving 17 bases between the germline ends. Looked up from germline, CDR1 is MNHEY and CDR2 is SVGAGI. CDR3 sequence reads: CASSPTRDSADTQYF. CDR3 nucleotides: TGTGCCAGCAGCCCCACCCGGGACTCTGCAGATACGCAGTATTTT.

V and J are TRBV7-8 and TRBJ2-4; D not resolved. Trimming removed 1 base from V and 5 bases from J, with 3 bases in between. The CDR3 runs to 12 residues. In germline, CDR1 is SGHVS, CDR2 FQNEAQ. CDR3 loop: CASSLVENIQYF. The DNA for the CDR3 is TGTGCCAGCAGCTTAGTAGAAAACATTCAGTACTTC.

This clone was observed a handful of times. This rearrangement joins TRBV11-1 to TRBJ2-1; tentative D call: TRBD2 (6 bases). V was clipped by 1 base and J by 7 bases, with 26 bases between them. Germline values: CDR1 SGHAT, CDR2 FQDESV (reference sequence). CDR3 length: 19 residues. In nucleotides, the CDR3 is TGTGCCAGCAGCTTAGTCAAAAAATCGGGTTGGGGACTGGTAAATGAGCAGTTCTTC. Encoded protein: CASSLVKKSGWGLVNEQFF.

This clone was found a few times. The chain recombines TRBV7-9 with TRBJ1-2, with D unresolved. V gave up 6 bases and J gave up 4 bases, with 12 bases separating them. Germline assignment: CDR1 SEHNR and CDR2 FQNEAQ (reference sequence). The CDR3 covers 13 residues. The CDR3 DNA reads as TGTGCCAGCAGTGGACTGGGTTCCTATGGCTACACCTTC. Protein product: CASSGLGSYGYTF. The whole variable domain, filled in from reference TRBV7-9 and TRBJ1-2, reads DTGVSQNPRHKITKRGQNVTFRCDPISEHNRLYWYRQTLGQGPEFLTYFQNEAQLEKSRLLSDRFSAERPKGSFSTLEIQRTEQGDSAMYLCASSGLGSYGYTFGSGTRLTVV.

The chain recombines TRBV4-1 with TRBJ2-7; 9 nucleotides agree with TRBD1. Trimming took 3 bases from V and 7 from J; bases not matched to a gene: 10. From germline, CDR1 is MGHRA and CDR2 YSYEKL. The CDR3 is 15 residues long. CDR3: CASSQQPGQGNEQYF. DNA of the CDR3: TGCGCCAGCAGCCAGCAGCCGGGACAGGGAAATGAGCAGTACTTC.

The chain recombines TRBV11-2 with TRBJ1-4; D is unclear. CDR3 length: 13 amino acids. Germline V gene lookup returns CDR1 SGHAT and CDR2 FQNNGV. V was pared by 5 bases and J by 5 bases, with 9 bases between. The CDR3 DNA is TGTGCCAGCAGCCCTTACAGCAATGAAAAACTGTTTTTT. Residues: CASSPYSNEKLFF. The entire variable domain, with the rest obtained from reference TRBV11-2 and TRBJ1-4, is as follows: EAGVAQSPRYKIIEKRQSVAFWCNPISGHATLYWYQQILGQGPKLLIQFQNNGVVDDSQLPKDRFSAERLKGVDSTLKIQPAKLEDSAVYLCASSPYSNEKLFFGSGTQLSVL.

The chain has TRBV5-3 and TRBJ2-7, with D possibly TRBD1 on 5 matching bases. TRBV5-3 is an open reading frame, and its role is uncertain. Trimming stripped 4 bases from V and 12 bases from J, with 14 bases between. This CDR3 region has 11 residues. CDR3 DNA sequence: TGTGCCAGAAGCCGATCAGGGTCCTTGTACTTC. As protein: CARSRSGSLYF.